What follows are 5 T cell receptor beta chains derived from one specimen sequenced in a study of tumor-infiltrating lymphocytes in oesophageal squamous cell carcinoma. TCRdb analysed the PCR reads with MiXCR anew, one entry per CDR3 protein. The sample has nearly 20,000 distinct CDR3 sequences; approximately 39% are singletons. Sequenced input: esophageal tumor tissue. These receptors all come from a male donor with esophageal squamous cell carcinoma.

Ten or more counts support this clonotype. A clone one base away is much larger, so this may be a read error. V and J are TRBV3-1 and TRBJ2-7; TRBD2 aligns across 12 bases. The germline gives CDR1 LGHDT, CDR2 YNNKEL (reference sequence). This CDR3 region has 14 residues. Unmatched junction bases numbered 7, after V lost 6 bases and J lost 7 bases. CDR3 nucleotides: TGTGCCAGCAGTCCCGGACTAGCGGGAACTGAGCAGTACTTC. This sequence encodes CASSPGLAGTEQYF.

The J gene is TRBJ2-1, the V gene TRBV7-8; 14 positions agree with TRBD2. CDR1 and CDR2 from the germline V gene are SGHVS and FQNEAQ. The V segment lost 3 bases and the J segment 8 bases; nucleotides outside the gene matches: 9. The CDR3 is made up of 17 amino acids. The CDR3 protein is CASSFVAGTSGSYEQFF. In nucleotides, the CDR3 is TGTGCCAGCAGCTTTGTGGCCGGGACTAGCGGGAGCTATGAGCAGTTCTTC.

The chain recombines TRBV2 with TRBJ1-4; TRBD1 is a possible D gene (5 bases). Deletions cut 5 bases from V and 6 bases from J, with 13 bases between. The CDR3 is 14 amino acids. Germline CDR1 reads SNHLY; CDR2 reads FYNNEI. As DNA, the CDR3 is TGTGCCAGCAGTTTGGGGGTGGCTGATGAAAAACTGTTTTTT. Protein sequence: CASSLGVADEKLFF.

This clonotype was picked up a small number of times. The conserved phenylalanine or tryptophan is not found at the CDR3 terminus, so this likely reflects a read error. The DNA is omitted, as the CDR3 cannot be located on it reliably, and the CDR3 follows TCRdb's listing. The V gene is TRBV7-3, the J gene TRBJ2-6. The germline V gene encodes CDR1 SGHTA and CDR2 FQGTGA. The CDR3 adds up to 8 amino acids, both ends counted. CDR3 residues: CASSLTWD.

The chain uses TRBV7-6 and TRBJ2-1; 7 bases fit TRBD2. Losses at the gene ends were 1 base for V and 4 bases for J; bases not matched to a gene: 7. Per the germline V gene, CDR1 is SGHVS and CDR2 is FNYEAQ. The CDR3 is made up of 16 amino acids. CDR3 nucleotide sequence: TGTGCCAGCAGCTTAGGTGGGAGGGCCTCATACAATGAGCAGTTCTTC. It translates to CASSLGGRASYNEQFF.